The 22 T cell receptor beta chains below come from one sample, sequenced in a study of beta chain features in type 1 diabetes. Expressed TCRB transcripts were sequenced because the entire RNA isolate underwent reverse transcription. Measured with immunoSEQ multiplex PCR; TCRdb has only the in-frame clones, and not every one. The sample carries about 620,000 clones, around a sixth recorded once. The material sequenced was naive CD4+ T cells from blood. The receptors were gathered from a man between 18 and 29 years old in good health.

The gene calls are TRBV6-1 and TRBJ2-1; 11 nucleotides agree with TRBD1. The CDR3 extends over 15 amino acids. Losses at the gene ends were 7 bases for V and 15 bases for J; bases not matched to a gene: 17. The V gene's germline CDR1 is MNHNS and CDR2 SASEGT. Here the CDR3 reads CASTKGQGAAVHPFF. Here the CDR3 DNA reads TGTGCCAGCACCAAAGGACAGGGGGCCGCCGTTCATCCGTTCTTC.

The DNA of the CDR3 is TGTGCCAGCAGCTTGGGGGCCCAGGGGGTCCAAGAGACCCAGTACTTC. Encoded protein: CASSLGAQGVQETQYF. This sequence joins TRBV7-6 and TRBJ2-5, with TRBD1 identical over 7 bases. This CDR3 spans 16 amino acids. The junction had 8 bases not matched to a gene; V was cut back by 3 bases and J by 1 base. Germline V gene data show CDR1 as SGHVS and CDR2 as FNYEAQ.

The chain has TRBV7-2 and TRBJ1-5; D ambiguous. CDR1 SGHTA and CDR2 FQGNSA come from the germline V gene. V shed 3 bases and J shed 9 bases, with 9 bases lying between them. This CDR3 has 12 amino acids. The CDR3 protein is CASSFGWGPQHF. The CDR3 nucleotides read TGTGCCAGCAGCTTTGGGTGGGGGCCCCAGCATTTT.

The rearrangement joins TRBV4-3 to TRBJ2-3; 9 bases match TRBD2. The ends lost 0 bases at V and 1 base at J; junction bases unmatched: 2. Germline lookup yields CDR1 LGHNA and CDR2 YSLEER. CDR3 length: 16 amino acids. The CDR3 spells CASSQEAGGRTDTQYF. The CDR3 nucleotides are TGCGCCAGCAGCCAAGAGGCGGGGGGGCGCACAGATACGCAGTATTTT.

The chain recombines TRBV19 with TRBJ2-5; D not certain. Germline V gene sequence: CDR1 LNHDA, CDR2 SQIVND (reference sequence). The CDR3 is made up of 17 amino acids. V shed 5 bases and J shed 3 bases, with 22 bases lying between them. The CDR3, as DNA: TGTGCCAGTAGTGCCCGACACGGCGCCGCTAACGAAGAGACCCAGTACTTC. Its translation is CASSARHGAANEETQYF.

The gene calls are TRBV30 and TRBJ1-4; no definite D call. CDR3 length equals 13 residues. Trimming shortened V by 3 bases and J by 5 bases, and 10 bases separated the two germline ends. Germline CDR1 and CDR2: GTSNPN and SVGIG (reference sequence). As DNA, the CDR3 is TGTGCCTGGAGCAGCCGGTTAAATGAAAAACTGTTTTTT. It is translated as CAWSSRLNEKLFF.

The sample holds a few counts of this clone. The chain employs TRBV7-3 and TRBJ2-7, with D possibly matching TRBD2 (6 bases). In germline, CDR1 is SGHTA, CDR2 FQGTGA. This CDR3 is built from 14 residues. V was clipped by 2 bases and J by 6 bases, with 14 bases between them. CDR3 DNA sequence: TGTGCCAGCAGCTTATCGGGGGAAAAAGCCGAGCAGTACTTC. This sequence encodes CASSLSGEKAEQYF.

The chain links TRBV25-1 to TRBJ2-7, with D maybe TRBD1 (6 bases). Trimming shortened V by 3 bases and J by 0 bases, and 9 bases separated the two germline ends. The CDR3 extends over 14 amino acids. Germline V lookup: CDR1 MGHDK, CDR2 SYGVNS. CDR3 loop: CASSDRGISYEQYF. The CDR3 DNA follows: TGTGCCAGCAGTGACAGGGGTATCTCCTACGAGCAGTACTTC.

This clone has only a few counts. CDR3: CASSQESRGGTEAFF. CDR3 nucleotide sequence: TGCGCCAGCAGCCAAGAGAGTCGGGGCGGGACTGAAGCTTTCTTT. This sequence joins TRBV4-3 and TRBJ1-1; weak D call: TRBD1 (5 bases). The CDR3 consists of 15 residues. V was shortened by 0 bases and J by 5 bases, with 13 bases between the two germline ends. From germline, CDR1 is LGHNA and CDR2 YSLEER.

With respect to this clone: Within the sample, other DNA sequences also encode this same CDR3. The V call is TRBV27, the J call TRBJ2-1; 7 positions match TRBD1. The CDR3 runs 12 residues. Germline V gene data show CDR1 as MNHEY and CDR2 as SMNVEV (reference sequence). The ends lost 4 bases at V and 7 bases at J; junction bases unmatched: 1. DNA for the CDR3: TGTGCCAGCAGTTCCAGGGGGAATGAGCAGTTCTTC. This sequence encodes CASSSRGNEQFF.

This chain joins TRBV25-1 and TRBJ1-4; unclear D gene. Trimming took off 0 bases at V and 8 bases at J, with 13 bases between the two ends. This CDR3 is built from 15 residues. Germline lookup yields CDR1 MGHDK and CDR2 SYGVNS. CDR3 in DNA: TGTGCCAGCAGTGAATATCAAGGGAAGGGAGAAAAACTGTTTTTT. The encoded protein is CASSEYQGKGEKLFF. The full variable domain, completed using reference TRBV25-1 and TRBJ1-4, is EADIYQTPRYLVIGTGKKITLECSQTMGHDKMYWYQQDPGMELHLIHYSYGVNSTEKGDLSSESTVSRIRTEHFPLTLESARPSHTSQYLCASSEYQGKGEKLFFGSGTQLSVL.

The table lists this clone with a few counts. This chain uses TRBV9 with TRBJ1-1; 7 nucleotides align to TRBD1. Germline V gene sequence: CDR1 SGDLS, CDR2 YYNGEE. Trimming cost V 4 bases and J 3 bases; bases outside gene matches: 9. The CDR3 spans 15 residues. For the CDR3, the DNA is TGTGCCAGCAGCAGGCAGGGGGACCCGGACACTGAAGCTTTCTTT. Its translation is CASSRQGDPDTEAFF.

This clone was observed a few times. The chain joins TRBV27 to TRBJ2-7, with 7 bases identical to TRBD1. The CDR3 consists of 15 residues. CDR1 is MNHEY, CDR2 SMNVEV, per germline (reference sequence). V shed 2 bases, J shed 5 bases, and the junction held 9 bases outside the gene matches. The CDR3 DNA reads TGTGCCAGCAGTTTAACGGGCAGGGGGTCCCACGAGCAGTACTTC. Its translation: CASSLTGRGSHEQYF.

The chain combines TRBV25-1 with TRBJ1-4, with D uncertain. Trimming stripped 1 base from V and 7 bases from J, with 4 bases between. Germline-derived CDR1 and CDR2 are MGHDK and SYGVNS. The CDR3 has 12 amino acids. The CDR3 protein is CASSESLEKLFF. The CDR3 coding sequence is TGTGCCAGCAGTGAATCACTTGAAAAACTGTTTTTT.

The rearrangement links TRBV7-2 to TRBJ2-4; D possibly corresponds to TRBD2 (6 bases). The CDR3 contains 14 residues. The V gene's germline CDR1 is SGHTA and CDR2 FQGNSA. V gave up 3 bases and J gave up 0 bases, with 6 bases separating them. The CDR3 DNA reads as TGTGCCAGCAGCTTCGGGGGAGCCAAAAACATTCAGTACTTC. It specifies CASSFGGAKNIQYF.

The sample holds many counts of this clone. The chain recombines TRBV14 with TRBJ1-4; D remains unclear. The CDR3 runs to 12 residues. CDR1 is SGHDN and CDR2 is FVKESK in the germline V gene. Trimming shortened V by 3 bases and J by 8 bases, and 7 bases separated the two germline ends. The CDR3 protein is CASSHFDEKLFF. The CDR3 DNA reads TGTGCCAGCAGCCATTTTGACGAAAAACTGTTTTTT.

V usage is TRBV7-2 and J usage is TRBJ2-5; 7 nucleotides match TRBD2. TRBJ2-7 matches the DNA end more closely, so the J call is doubtful. The CDR3 runs to 16 residues. From germline, CDR1 is SGHTA and CDR2 FQGNSA. The CDR3 DNA reads TGTGCCAGCAGCCCTCGTATGAGGACTAGCTCCTACGAGCAGTACTTC. Protein product: CASSPRMRTSSYEQYF.

This clone was seen only a few times. V usage is TRBV19 and J usage is TRBJ2-1; a weak D match, TRBD1 (5 bases). The length of the CDR3 is 13 residues. The germline V gene encodes CDR1 LNHDA and CDR2 SQIVND (reference sequence). V lost 3 bases and J 7 bases, leaving 10 bases between the germline ends. The DNA of the CDR3 is TGTGCCAGTAGTATGACAGTAAAAAATGAGCAGTTCTTC. This translates into CASSMTVKNEQFF.

The chain is built from TRBV7-2 and TRBJ1-4; D remains unclear. The CDR3 contains 15 residues. CDR1 is SGHTA, CDR2 FQGNSA, per germline. V dropped 2 bases and J dropped 2 bases, with 9 bases sitting between them. The CDR3 sequence is CASSLYKGTNEKLFF. CDR3 DNA: TGTGCCAGCAGCTTATATAAGGGTACTAATGAAAAACTGTTTTTT.

This clone was observed a handful of times. The rearrangement joins TRBV7-3 to TRBJ2-2; 7 bases match TRBD1. J was trimmed by 4 bases and V by 5 bases; bases with no gene match: 4. CDR1 is SGHTA and CDR2 is FQGTGA in the germline V gene. This CDR3 has 14 amino acids. The CDR3: CASSRQGPTGELFF. The CDR3 bases are TGTGCCAGCAGCCGACAGGGTCCCACCGGGGAGCTGTTTTTT. Full variable domain (outside the CDR3, taken from reference TRBV7-3 and TRBJ2-2): GAGVSQTPSNKVTEKGKYVELRCDPISGHTALYWYRQSLGQGPEFLIYFQGTGAADDSGLPNDRFFAVRPEGSVSTLKIQRTERGDSAVYLCASSRQGPTGELFFGEGSRLTVL.

The chain links TRBV29-1 to TRBJ2-1, with TRBD2 matching over 10 bases. CDR3 size: 15 residues. Per germline, CDR1 SQVTM and CDR2 ANQGSEA. Losses at the gene ends were 5 bases for V and 4 bases for J; bases not matched to a gene: 8. The CDR3 reads CSVNPTSGVYNEQFF. CDR3 bases: TGCAGCGTTAATCCCACTAGCGGGGTTTACAATGAGCAGTTCTTC.

This clone has just a few counts. The rearrangement links TRBV10-3 to TRBJ1-1; possibly TRBD1 for D (6 bases). Per germline, CDR1 ENHRY and CDR2 SYGVKD. CDR3 length: 12 residues. V was trimmed by 6 bases and J by 11 bases, leaving 16 bases between them. In DNA, the CDR3 is TGTGCCATCAGGGAGGGGGGCCTCATGGCTTTCTTT. It is translated as CAIREGGLMAFF.